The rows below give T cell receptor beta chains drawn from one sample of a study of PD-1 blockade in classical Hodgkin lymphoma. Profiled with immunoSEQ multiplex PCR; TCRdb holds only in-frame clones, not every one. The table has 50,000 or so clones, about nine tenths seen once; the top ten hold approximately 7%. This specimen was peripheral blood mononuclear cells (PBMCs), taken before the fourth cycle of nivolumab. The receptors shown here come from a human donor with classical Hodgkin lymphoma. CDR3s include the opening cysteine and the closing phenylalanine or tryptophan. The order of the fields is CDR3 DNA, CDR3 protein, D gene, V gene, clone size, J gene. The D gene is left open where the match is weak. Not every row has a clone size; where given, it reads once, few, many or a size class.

CDR3 DNA: TGTGCCAGCAGTTACTCCCAGGGGATGGAGACCCAGTACTTC
CDR3 protein: CASSYSQGMETQYF
D gene: NA
V gene: TRBV6-6
clone size: NA
J gene: TRBJ2-5

CDR3 DNA: TGTGCCAGTAGTATTACCGGGACCGCTTACGAGCAGTACTTC
CDR3 protein: CASSITGTAYEQYF
D gene: NA
V gene: TRBV19
clone size: NA
J gene: TRBJ2-7

CDR3 DNA: TGTGCCAGCAAGGTCACCTCTGCGGGGGGGAACACCGGGGAGCTGTTTTTT
CDR3 protein: CASKVTSAGGNTGELFF
D gene: TRBD2
V gene: TRBV2
clone size: NA
J gene: TRBJ2-2

CDR3 DNA: TGTGCCAGCAGCTTCCAGGGGGTAGTGTTCTTC
CDR3 protein: CASSFQGVVFF
D gene: TRBD1
V gene: TRBV2
clone size: NA
J gene: TRBJ2-1

CDR3 DNA: TGTGCTAGTGGCCAGGGAACAGGAAACACCATATATTTT
CDR3 protein: CASGQGTGNTIYF
D gene: NA
V gene: TRBV12-5
clone size: few
J gene: TRBJ1-3

CDR3 DNA: TGTGCCAGCAGCCAAGATGGAGCAGGACAGGGTCGTTATGAGCAGTTCTTC
CDR3 protein: CASSQDGAGQGRYEQFF
D gene: TRBD1
V gene: TRBV14
clone size: NA
J gene: TRBJ2-1

CDR3 DNA: TGTGCCAGCAGTTTTAGCCGACTAGCGGGGTATGAAGAGACCCAGTACTTC
CDR3 protein: CASSFSRLAGYEETQYF
D gene: TRBD2
V gene: TRBV27
clone size: NA
J gene: TRBJ2-5

CDR3 DNA: TGTGCCAGCAGCTTAGTATTCGGGGATGGCTACACCTTC
CDR3 protein: CASSLVFGDGYTF
D gene: NA
V gene: TRBV11-1
clone size: NA
J gene: TRBJ1-2

CDR3 DNA: TGTGCCAGCAGCTTGACCCAGGATACGCAGTATTTT
CDR3 protein: CASSLTQDTQYF
D gene: NA
V gene: TRBV5-4
clone size: NA
J gene: TRBJ2-3

CDR3 DNA: TGTGCCAGCAGACGGGAAATAACGGGGACTAGCGTCGGCGAGCAGTACTTC
CDR3 protein: CASRREITGTSVGEQYF
D gene: TRBD2
V gene: TRBV5-4
clone size: NA
J gene: TRBJ2-7

CDR3 DNA: TGTGCCAGCTCACCAATCCACCCGCTGAACACTGAAGCTTTCTTT
CDR3 protein: CASSPIHPLNTEAFF
D gene: NA
V gene: TRBV18
clone size: NA
J gene: TRBJ1-1

CDR3 DNA: TGTGCCAGCAGTTACTCCCCCCGTGACTCCTACGAGCAGTACTTC
CDR3 protein: CASSYSPRDSYEQYF
D gene: NA
V gene: TRBV6-6
clone size: NA
J gene: TRBJ2-7

CDR3 DNA: TGTGCCAGCAGCCTCTACAGGGTTGACACTGAAGCTTTCTTT
CDR3 protein: CASSLYRVDTEAFF
D gene: NA
V gene: TRBV7-2
clone size: NA
J gene: TRBJ1-1

CDR3 DNA: TGTGCCAGCAGCCCTTCGGAGCCCTACGAGCAGTACTTC
CDR3 protein: CASSPSEPYEQYF
D gene: NA
V gene: TRBV9
clone size: once
J gene: TRBJ2-7

CDR3 DNA: TGTGCCAGTAGGGGACAGGGAACGAACACCGGGGAGCTGTTTTTT
CDR3 protein: CASRGQGTNTGELFF
D gene: TRBD1
V gene: TRBV19
clone size: NA
J gene: TRBJ2-2

CDR3 DNA: TGTGCCAGCAGCACCGGGCGTCATGAGCAGTTCTTC
CDR3 protein: CASSTGRHEQFF
D gene: NA
V gene: TRBV5-6
clone size: NA
J gene: TRBJ2-1

CDR3 DNA: TGTGCCAGCAGTTACGGGTTAGGACAGGGTTACGAGCAGTACTTC
CDR3 protein: CASSYGLGQGYEQYF
D gene: TRBD1
V gene: TRBV6-5
clone size: NA
J gene: TRBJ2-7

CDR3 DNA: TGTGCCAGCAGCTTGGCGACGGGGGAGCAGTACTTC
CDR3 protein: CASSLATGEQYF
D gene: NA
V gene: TRBV5-6
clone size: NA
J gene: TRBJ2-7

CDR3 DNA: TGTGCCAGCAGTCCCTCTATGAACACAGATACGCAGTATTTT
CDR3 protein: CASSPSMNTDTQYF
D gene: NA
V gene: TRBV2
clone size: NA
J gene: TRBJ2-3

CDR3 DNA: TGTGCCAGCAGTGATAGGGGGCTCTTTGAAGCTTTCTTT
CDR3 protein: CASSDRGLFEAFF
D gene: TRBD1
V gene: TRBV2
clone size: NA
J gene: TRBJ1-1

CDR3 DNA: TGCGCCAGCAGCGGGCAGACGGGAAATAATGAAAAACTGTTTTTT
CDR3 protein: CASSGQTGNNEKLFF
D gene: NA
V gene: TRBV5-1
clone size: NA
J gene: TRBJ1-4

CDR3 DNA: TGTGCCAGTAGTATACGGCGGGGGACAGGGGGCGAGCAGTACTTC
CDR3 protein: CASSIRRGTGGEQYF
D gene: TRBD1
V gene: TRBV19
clone size: NA
J gene: TRBJ2-7

CDR3 DNA: TGTGCCAGCAGCTTACACGGGCTAGCGGGGCGCTACAATGAGCAGTTCTTC
CDR3 protein: CASSLHGLAGRYNEQFF
D gene: TRBD2
V gene: TRBV11-2
clone size: NA
J gene: TRBJ2-1

CDR3 DNA: TGTGCCAGCAGCCCGGGACAGGGCCCTGGCACAGATACGCAGTATTTT
CDR3 protein: CASSPGQGPGTDTQYF
D gene: TRBD1
V gene: TRBV7-8
clone size: once
J gene: TRBJ2-3

CDR3 DNA: TGTGCCAGCAGTGAAGTTCGGGGCCGGTCAGATACGCAGTATTTT
CDR3 protein: CASSEVRGRSDTQYF
D gene: NA
V gene: TRBV2
clone size: NA
J gene: TRBJ2-3

CDR3 DNA: TGTGCCAGCAGCGCCATAGCGGGAGGCACAGATACGCAGTATTTT
CDR3 protein: CASSAIAGGTDTQYF
D gene: TRBD2
V gene: TRBV7-8
clone size: NA
J gene: TRBJ2-3

CDR3 DNA: TGTGCCAGCAGCCCGAAGGAGCGGGGGGGCTCGGATACGCAGTATTTT
CDR3 protein: CASSPKERGGSDTQYF
D gene: TRBD2
V gene: TRBV14
clone size: NA
J gene: TRBJ2-3

CDR3 DNA: TGCGCCAGCAGCAATCCGGACGGGATTAAAGAGACCCAGTACTTC
CDR3 protein: CASSNPDGIKETQYF
D gene: NA
V gene: TRBV5-1
clone size: NA
J gene: TRBJ2-5

CDR3 DNA: TGTGCCACTAAACTAGCGGGAAATTCCAATGAGCAGTTCTTC
CDR3 protein: CATKLAGNSNEQFF
D gene: TRBD2
V gene: TRBV28
clone size: NA
J gene: TRBJ2-1

CDR3 DNA: TGTGCCAGCAGCAGCCTCCGGGACGCACCATACGAGCAGTACTTC
CDR3 protein: CASSSLRDAPYEQYF
D gene: NA
V gene: TRBV11-2
clone size: once
J gene: TRBJ2-7

CDR3 DNA: TGTGCCAGCAAGCAAGACACCTCCTATAATTCACCCCTCCACTTT
CDR3 protein: CASKQDTSYNSPLHF
D gene: NA
V gene: TRBV9
clone size: NA
J gene: TRBJ1-6

CDR3 DNA: TGTGCCAGTAGTACGGGGGAACCCCCAATCGATAGCAATCAGCCCCAGCATTTT
CDR3 protein: CASSTGEPPIDSNQPQHF
D gene: NA
V gene: TRBV19
clone size: NA
J gene: TRBJ1-5

CDR3 DNA: TGTGCCAGCAGTCCGGACAGGGCGGATCAGCCCCAGCATTTT
CDR3 protein: CASSPDRADQPQHF
D gene: TRBD1
V gene: TRBV28
clone size: NA
J gene: TRBJ1-5

CDR3 DNA: TGTGCCAGCAGTCCGAGCCAAATTTTAGACTCCTACGAGCAGTACTTC
CDR3 protein: CASSPSQILDSYEQYF
D gene: NA
V gene: TRBV28
clone size: NA
J gene: TRBJ2-7

CDR3 DNA: TGTGCCAGCAGCCGCAGGGCCCCTGAGCAGTTCTTC
CDR3 protein: CASSRRAPEQFF
D gene: NA
V gene: TRBV11-2
clone size: NA
J gene: TRBJ2-1

CDR3 DNA: TGTGCCAGCAGCTTGGAGGGAACAGCGAACACTGAAGCTTTCTTT
CDR3 protein: CASSLEGTANTEAFF
D gene: NA
V gene: TRBV5-4
clone size: NA
J gene: TRBJ1-1